The 10 T cell receptor beta chains given below trace back to one sample, sequenced in a study of human T cells and chemical hapten exposure. TCRdb called the RACE reads again in MiXCR, with one record for every CDR3 protein. The sample holds roughly 380,000 distinct CDR3 sequences; 4.5% to 6% are singletons and the top ten take around 2.6%. Sample time point: pre-sensitization, week 0. Treatment described: therapeutic diphenylcyclopropenone sensitization with weekly scalp DPC. Sequencing used whole blood, obtained in connection with sensitization to the hapten diphenylcyclopropenone (DPC). These receptors all stem from a woman in her forties or fifties with alopecia areata. Some clones in this sample may be carry-over from other donors' samples.

The CDR3: CASTSPDRGGRAFF. CDR3 coding DNA: TGTGCCAGCACCTCCCCGGACAGGGGAGGACGGGCTTTCTTT. The V gene is TRBV6-6, the J gene TRBJ1-1, with TRBD1 matching over 9 bases. Germline V gene sequence: CDR1 MNHNY, CDR2 SVGAGI (reference sequence). The V gene end was trimmed by 7 bases and the J gene end by 11 bases; junction bases not matched to a gene: 14. There are 14 residues in the CDR3.

This clonotype showed up just a few times. In DNA, the CDR3 is TGTGCCAGTACCCGGTTTGGCCAGGGCAATCAGCCCCAGCATTTT. Its protein is CASTRFGQGNQPQHF. The rearrangement joins TRBV19 to TRBJ1-5; D not certain. Trimming stripped 7 bases from V and 2 bases from J, with 15 bases between. This CDR3 has 15 amino acids. Germline CDR1 is LNHDA and CDR2 is SQIVND (reference sequence).

This clonotype has only a few counts. The gene calls are TRBV6-5 and TRBJ2-3, with a tentative D call TRBD2 (5 bases). Germline assignment: CDR1 MNHEY and CDR2 SVGAGI. V was pared by 7 bases and J by 0 bases, with 8 bases between. The CDR3 is 13 amino acids. CDR3 sequence: CASMGGSTDTQYF. The CDR3 bases are TGTGCCAGCATGGGCGGGAGCACAGATACGCAGTATTTT.

This chain connects TRBV11-2 to TRBJ1-1, with D perhaps matching TRBD1 (6 bases). The CDR3 contains 13 residues. Germline CDR1 SGHAT, CDR2 FQNNGV. Deletions cut 4 bases from V and 5 bases from J, with 11 bases between. CDR3 DNA sequence: TGTGCCAGCAGCTGGGACATGCGGACTGAAGCTTTCTTT. It specifies CASSWDMRTEAFF.

This clonotype was detected many times. The chain uses TRBV7-2 and TRBJ2-2, with D unresolved. Trimming stripped 5 bases from V and 3 bases from J, with 4 bases between. CDR3 length: 12 residues. From germline, CDR1 is SGHTA and CDR2 FQGNSA. CDR3 sequence (DNA): TGTGCCAGCAGCCCCGACACCGGGGAGCTGTTTTTT. Protein sequence: CASSPDTGELFF.

This clonotype came up many times. V is TRBV6-5 and J is TRBJ1-6; tentative D call: TRBD1 (6 bases). Between the trimmed V and J ends, which lost 6 bases and 6 bases, there was a span of 12 bases. Germline values: CDR1 MNHEY, CDR2 SVGAGI. This CDR3 is built from 14 residues. CDR3 nucleotide sequence: TGTGCCAGCAGCAGGGGTCTTGGTAATTCACCCCTCCACTTT. Amino acids: CASSRGLGNSPLHF.

This clonotype came up many times. CDR3 loop: CASSLTPEGDTEAFF. CDR3 sequence (DNA): TGTGCCAGCTCCCTTACACCCGAGGGGGACACTGAAGCTTTCTTT. The chain uses TRBV18 and TRBJ1-1; a possible D gene is TRBD1 (6 bases). The CDR3 is 15 amino acids. Germline V gene data show CDR1 as KGHSH and CDR2 as LQKENI. The V end was cut by 6 bases, the J end by 3 bases, with 17 bases between.

This clonotype has a count of ten or more. V and J are TRBV27 and TRBJ2-1, with 7 bases matching TRBD2. The germline V gene encodes CDR1 MNHEY and CDR2 SMNVEV (reference sequence). The CDR3 consists of 16 residues. J lost 0 bases, V lost 6 bases, and 8 bases had no gene match. CDR3 amino acids: CASSPKAGSSYNEQFF. CDR3 in DNA: TGTGCCAGCAGCCCTAAAGCGGGGAGCTCCTACAATGAGCAGTTCTTC.

This clonotype appeared a few times. This chain connects TRBV12-5 to TRBJ1-6; TRBD1 matches at 8 bases. Germline V gene lookup returns CDR1 LGHNT and CDR2 FRNRAP. There are 18 residues in the CDR3. With 7 bases clipped from V and 10 bases from J, the junction kept 21 bases outside the gene matches. For the CDR3, the DNA is TGTGCTAGTGTCTTGTCCGCCGACAGGGGCGAAGGGAACTCACCCCTCCACTTT. Translation gives CASVLSADRGEGNSPLHF.

This clonotype has a handful of counts. The chain joins TRBV2 to TRBJ2-7; 9 bases map to TRBD2. The CDR3 totals 15 residues. V was clipped by 2 bases and J by 2 bases; unmatched bases: 4. Germline-derived CDR1 and CDR2 are SNHLY and FYNNEI. The CDR3 DNA reads as TGTGCCAGCAGTGAAATGGCTAGCGGGGCCTACGAGCAGTACTTC. Protein product: CASSEMASGAYEQYF.